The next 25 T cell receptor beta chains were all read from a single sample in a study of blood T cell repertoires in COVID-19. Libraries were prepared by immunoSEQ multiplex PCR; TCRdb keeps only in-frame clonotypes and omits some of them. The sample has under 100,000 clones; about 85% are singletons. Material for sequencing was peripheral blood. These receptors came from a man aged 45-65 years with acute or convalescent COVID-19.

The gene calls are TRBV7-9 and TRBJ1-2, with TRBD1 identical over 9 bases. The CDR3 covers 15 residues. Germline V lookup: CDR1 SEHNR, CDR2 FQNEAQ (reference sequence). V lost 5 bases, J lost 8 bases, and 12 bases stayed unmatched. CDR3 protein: CASSLTWDREGGYTF. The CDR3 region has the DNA TGTGCCAGCAGCCTCACCTGGGACAGGGAAGGCGGCTACACCTTC.

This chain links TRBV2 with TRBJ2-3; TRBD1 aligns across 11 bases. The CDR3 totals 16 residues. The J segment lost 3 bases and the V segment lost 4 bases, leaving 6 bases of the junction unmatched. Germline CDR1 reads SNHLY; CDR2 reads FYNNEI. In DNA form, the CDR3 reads TGTGCCAGCAGTGGTTCCGGGACAGGGGGAACAGATACGCAGTATTTT. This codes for CASSGSGTGGTDTQYF.

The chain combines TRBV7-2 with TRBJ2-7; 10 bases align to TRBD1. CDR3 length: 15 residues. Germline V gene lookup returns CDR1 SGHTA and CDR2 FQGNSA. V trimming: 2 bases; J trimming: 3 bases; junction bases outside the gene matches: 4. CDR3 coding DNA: TGTGCCAGCAGCTTAAAGGGACAGGGGTTCTACGAGCAGTACTTC. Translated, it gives CASSLKGQGFYEQYF. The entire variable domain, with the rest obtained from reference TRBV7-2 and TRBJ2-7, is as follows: GAGVSQSPSNKVTEKGKDVELRCDPISGHTALYWYRQSLGQGLEFLIYFQGNSAPDKSGLPSDRFSAERTGGSVSTLTIQRTQQEDSAVYLCASSLKGQGFYEQYFGPGTRLTVT.

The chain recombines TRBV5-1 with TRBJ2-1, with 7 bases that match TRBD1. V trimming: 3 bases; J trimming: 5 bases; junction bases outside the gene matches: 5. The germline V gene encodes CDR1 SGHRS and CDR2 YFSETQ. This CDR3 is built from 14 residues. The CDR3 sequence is CASSSDRADNEQFF. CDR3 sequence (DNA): TGCGCCAGCAGCTCCGACAGGGCTGACAATGAGCAGTTCTTC.

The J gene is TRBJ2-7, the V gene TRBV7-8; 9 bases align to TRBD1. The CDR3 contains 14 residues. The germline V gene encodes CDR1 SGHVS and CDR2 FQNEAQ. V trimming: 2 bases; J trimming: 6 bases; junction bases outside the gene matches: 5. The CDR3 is CASSLRWDRVEQYF. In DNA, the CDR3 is TGTGCCAGCAGCTTAAGGTGGGACAGGGTCGAGCAGTACTTC. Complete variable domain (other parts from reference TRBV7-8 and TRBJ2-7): GAGVSQSPRYKVAKRGQDVALRCDPISGHVSLFWYQQALGQGPEFLTYFQNEAQLDKSGLPSDRFFAERPEGSVSTLKIQRTQQEDSAVYLCASSLRWDRVEQYFGPGTRLTVT.

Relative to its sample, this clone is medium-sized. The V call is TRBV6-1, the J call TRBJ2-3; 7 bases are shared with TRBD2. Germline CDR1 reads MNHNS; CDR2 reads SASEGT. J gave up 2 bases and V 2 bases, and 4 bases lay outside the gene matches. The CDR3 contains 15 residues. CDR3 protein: CASSEPSGFTDTQYF. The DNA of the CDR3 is TGTGCCAGCAGTGAACCTAGCGGTTTCACAGATACGCAGTATTTT.

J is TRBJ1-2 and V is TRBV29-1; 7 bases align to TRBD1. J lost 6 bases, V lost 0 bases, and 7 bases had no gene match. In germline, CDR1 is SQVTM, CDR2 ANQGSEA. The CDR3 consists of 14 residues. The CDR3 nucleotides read TGCAGCGTTGAAGATAAGGGGGCCCCTAATGGCTACACCTTC. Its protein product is CSVEDKGAPNGYTF. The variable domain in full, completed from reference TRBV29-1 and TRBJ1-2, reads SAVISQKPSRDICQRGTSLTIQCQVDSQVTMMFWYRQQPGQSLTLIATANQGSEATYESGFVIDKFPISRPNLTFSTLTVSNMSPEDSSIYLCSVEDKGAPNGYTFGSGTRLTVV.

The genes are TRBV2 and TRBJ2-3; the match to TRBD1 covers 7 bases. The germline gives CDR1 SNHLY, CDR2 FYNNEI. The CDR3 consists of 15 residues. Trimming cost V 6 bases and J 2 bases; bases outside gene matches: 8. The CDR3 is CASRGRTGITDTQYF. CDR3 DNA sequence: TGTGCCAGCAGGGGACGGACAGGAATCACAGATACGCAGTATTTT.

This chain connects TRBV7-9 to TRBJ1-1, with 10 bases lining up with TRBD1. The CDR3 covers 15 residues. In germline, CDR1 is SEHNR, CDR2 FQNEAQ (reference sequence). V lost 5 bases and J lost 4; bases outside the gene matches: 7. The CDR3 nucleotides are TGTGCCAGCAGCCTAGGGACAGGGGTGTTCACTGAAGCTTTCTTT. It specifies CASSLGTGVFTEAFF.

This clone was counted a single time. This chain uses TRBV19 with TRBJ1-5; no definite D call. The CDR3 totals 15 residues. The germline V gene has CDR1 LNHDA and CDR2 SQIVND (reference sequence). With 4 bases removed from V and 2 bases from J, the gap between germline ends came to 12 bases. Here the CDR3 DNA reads TGTGCCAGTAGTAACCCTCCTGAGGGCAATCAGCCCCAGCATTTT. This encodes CASSNPPEGNQPQHF.

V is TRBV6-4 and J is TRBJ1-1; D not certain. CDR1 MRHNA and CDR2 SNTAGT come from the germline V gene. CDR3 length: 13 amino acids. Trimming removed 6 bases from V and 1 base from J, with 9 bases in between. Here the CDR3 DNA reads TGTGCCAGCAGGGAACAGTCGAACACTGAAGCTTTCTTT. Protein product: CASREQSNTEAFF.

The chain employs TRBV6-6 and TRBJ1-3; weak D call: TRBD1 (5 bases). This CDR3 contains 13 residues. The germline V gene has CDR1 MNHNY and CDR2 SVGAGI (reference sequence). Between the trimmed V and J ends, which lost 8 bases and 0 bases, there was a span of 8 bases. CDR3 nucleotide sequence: TGTGCCAGCTCCGGGGGCTCTGGAAACACCATATATTTT. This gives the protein CASSGGSGNTIYF.

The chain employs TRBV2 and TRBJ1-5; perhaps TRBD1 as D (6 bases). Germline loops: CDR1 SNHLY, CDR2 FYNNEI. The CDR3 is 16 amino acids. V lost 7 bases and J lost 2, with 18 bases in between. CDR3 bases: TGTGCCAGCACTGGAAACAGGGTAGTGGGCAATCAGCCCCAGCATTTT. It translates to CASTGNRVVGNQPQHF.

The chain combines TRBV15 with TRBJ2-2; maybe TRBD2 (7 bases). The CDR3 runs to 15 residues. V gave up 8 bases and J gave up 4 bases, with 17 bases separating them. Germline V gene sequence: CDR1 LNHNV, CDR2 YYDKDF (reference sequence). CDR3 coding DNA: TGTGCCACCGGATGGGGGGGGGCTCTCACCGGGGAGCTGTTTTTT. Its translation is CATGWGGALTGELFF.

The CDR3 loop reads CAIKPGDSYEQYF. The CDR3 coding sequence is TGTGCCATCAAACCAGGGGATTCCTACGAGCAGTACTTC. V usage is TRBV10-3 and J usage is TRBJ2-7, with D possibly TRBD1 on 6 matching bases. The ends were cut back, 7 bases at V and 1 base at J, with 11 bases in the middle. Germline loops: CDR1 ENHRY, CDR2 SYGVKD. CDR3 length: 13 amino acids.

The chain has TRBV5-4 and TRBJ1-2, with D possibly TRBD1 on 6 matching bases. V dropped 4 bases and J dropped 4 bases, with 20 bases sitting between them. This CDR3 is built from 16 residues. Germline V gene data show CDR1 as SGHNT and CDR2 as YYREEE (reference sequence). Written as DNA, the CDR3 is TGTGCCAGCAGCCCGGACGTTGGGGGCACGTTCTATGGCTACACCTTC. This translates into CASSPDVGGTFYGYTF.

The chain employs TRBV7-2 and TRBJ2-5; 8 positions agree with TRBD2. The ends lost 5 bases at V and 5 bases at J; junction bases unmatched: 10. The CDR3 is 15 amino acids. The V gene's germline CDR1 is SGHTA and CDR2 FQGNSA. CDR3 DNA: TGTGCCAGCAGCCCATCTAGCGGGTCGGGGGAGACCCAGTACTTC. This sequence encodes CASSPSSGSGETQYF.

CDR3 nucleotide sequence: TGTGCCAGCAGCTTTAACGGGAGAATCGATGGACTGGCCTCTAGCACAGATACGCAGTATTTT. Translated: CASSFNGRIDGLASSTDTQYF. The chain employs TRBV7-3 and TRBJ2-3; D is possibly TRBD2 (6 bases). Germline V gene sequence: CDR1 SGHTA, CDR2 FQGTGA. Trimming cost V 3 bases and J 0 bases, with 28 bases left between them. The CDR3 contains 21 residues.

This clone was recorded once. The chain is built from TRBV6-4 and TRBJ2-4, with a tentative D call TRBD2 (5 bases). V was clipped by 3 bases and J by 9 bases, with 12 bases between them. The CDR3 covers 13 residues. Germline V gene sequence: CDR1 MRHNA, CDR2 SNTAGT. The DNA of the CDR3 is TGTGCCAGCAGTGAAGTCGGGATAAGCATTCAGTACTTC. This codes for CASSEVGISIQYF.

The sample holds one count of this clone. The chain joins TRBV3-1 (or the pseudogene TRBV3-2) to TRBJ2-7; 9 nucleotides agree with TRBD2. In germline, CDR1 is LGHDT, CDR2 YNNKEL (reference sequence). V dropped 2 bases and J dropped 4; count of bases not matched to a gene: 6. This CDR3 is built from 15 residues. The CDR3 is CASSQFSGSRYEQYF. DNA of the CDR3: TGTGCCAGCAGCCAATTTAGCGGGAGTAGGTACGAGCAGTACTTC.

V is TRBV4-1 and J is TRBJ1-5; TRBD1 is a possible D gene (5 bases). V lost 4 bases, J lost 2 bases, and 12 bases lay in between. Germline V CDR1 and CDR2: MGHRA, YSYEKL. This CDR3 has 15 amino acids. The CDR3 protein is CASSPPGGRNQPQHF. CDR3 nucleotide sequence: TGCGCCAGCAGCCCACCCGGGGGTCGCAATCAGCCCCAGCATTTT.

In DNA form, the CDR3 reads TGCGCCAGCAGCCTAGCGGGAGGGAACTACGAGCAGTACTTC. Encoded protein: CASSLAGGNYEQYF. This chain uses TRBV5-1 with TRBJ2-7; 12 bases match TRBD2. Germline loops: CDR1 SGHRS, CDR2 YFSETQ. With 4 bases clipped from V and 3 bases from J, the junction kept 2 bases outside the gene matches. This CDR3 region has 14 residues.

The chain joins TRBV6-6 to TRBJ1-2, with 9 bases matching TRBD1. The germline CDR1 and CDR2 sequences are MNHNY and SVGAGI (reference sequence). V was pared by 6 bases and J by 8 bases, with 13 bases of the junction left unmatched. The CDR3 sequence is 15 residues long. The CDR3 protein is CASSAQTGGLEGYTF. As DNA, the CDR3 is TGTGCCAGCAGCGCCCAAACAGGGGGCCTGGAGGGCTACACCTTC.

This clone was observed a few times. CDR3 coding DNA: TGTGCCACCAGCAGGGGACGGCAGGGGCTTGATGGCTACACCTTC. This translates into CATSRGRQGLDGYTF. V usage is TRBV15 and J usage is TRBJ1-2, with D possibly matching TRBD1 (6 bases). The CDR3 sequence is 15 residues long. Trimming left V 3 bases short and J 6 bases short, with 17 bases between. Germline values: CDR1 LNHNV, CDR2 YYDKDF (reference sequence).

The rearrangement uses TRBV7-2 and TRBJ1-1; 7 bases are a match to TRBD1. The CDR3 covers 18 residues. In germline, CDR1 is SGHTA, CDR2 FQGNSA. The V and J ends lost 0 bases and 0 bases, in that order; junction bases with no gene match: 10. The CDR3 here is CASSLAGRNRGMNTEAFF. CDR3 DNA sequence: TGTGCCAGCAGCTTAGCGGGTCGAAACAGGGGCATGAACACTGAAGCTTTCTTT. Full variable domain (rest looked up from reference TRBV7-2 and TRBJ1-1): GAGVSQSPSNKVTEKGKDVELRCDPISGHTALYWYRQSLGQGLEFLIYFQGNSAPDKSGLPSDRFSAERTGGSVSTLTIQRTQQEDSAVYLCASSLAGRNRGMNTEAFFGQGTRLTVV.